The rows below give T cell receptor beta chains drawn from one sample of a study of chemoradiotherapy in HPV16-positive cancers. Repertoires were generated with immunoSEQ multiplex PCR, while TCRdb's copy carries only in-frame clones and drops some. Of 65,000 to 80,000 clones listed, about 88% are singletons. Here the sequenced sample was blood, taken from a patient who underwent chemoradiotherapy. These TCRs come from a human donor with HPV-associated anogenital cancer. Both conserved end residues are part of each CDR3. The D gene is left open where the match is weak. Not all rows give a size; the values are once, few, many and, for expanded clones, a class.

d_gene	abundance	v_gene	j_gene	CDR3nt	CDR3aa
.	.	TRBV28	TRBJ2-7	TGTGCCAGCAGTTTAATTTATTCCCGGGTCGGGACCGACTCCTACGAGCAGTACTTC	CASSLIYSRVGTDSYEQYF
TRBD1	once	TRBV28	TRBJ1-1	TGTGCCAGCAGTTTAGGTAGGGGGCCAACTGAAGCTTTCTTT	CASSLGRGPTEAFF
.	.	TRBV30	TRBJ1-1	TGTGCCTGGAGCCCACCCGGACAGTTGAACACTGAAGCTTTCTTT	CAWSPPGQLNTEAFF
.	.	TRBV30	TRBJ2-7	TGTGCCTGGAGTGCCCCGCCGACGGACGAGCAGTACTTC	CAWSAPPTDEQYF
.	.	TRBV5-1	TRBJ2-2	TGCGCCAGCAGCTTGGAAGGGGGTGTGAGCACCGGGGAGCTGTTTTTT	CASSLEGGVSTGELFF
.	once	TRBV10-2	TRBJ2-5	TGCGCCAGCAGTGACCCCGAGACCCAGTACTTC	CASSDPETQYF
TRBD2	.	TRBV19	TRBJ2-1	TGTGCCAGTAGTACTTCCGGGACTAGCGGCAATGAGCAGTTCTTC	CASSTSGTSGNEQFF
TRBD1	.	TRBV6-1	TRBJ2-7	TGTGCCAGCAGTGAAGAGACAGGGGTCGAGCAGTACTTC	CASSEETGVEQYF
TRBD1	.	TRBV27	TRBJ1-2	TGTGCCAGCAGTTTATCGACAGGGGGGGGTGTCTATGGCTACACCTTC	CASSLSTGGGVYGYTF
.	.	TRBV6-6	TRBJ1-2	TGTGCCAGCAGAAATCAGGTGCACTATGGCTACACCTTC	CASRNQVHYGYTF
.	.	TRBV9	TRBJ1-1	TGTGCCAGCAGCGTAGGGGATTGGGACACTGAAGCTTTCTTT	CASSVGDWDTEAFF
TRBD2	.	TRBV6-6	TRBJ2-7	TGTGCCAGCAGTTACCCGACTAGCGGGAGTTCCCACGAGCAGTACTTC	CASSYPTSGSSHEQYF
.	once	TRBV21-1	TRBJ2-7	TGTGCCAGCAGCAAAGCTTCCGGGGCCCAGCAGTACTTC	CASSKASGAQQYF
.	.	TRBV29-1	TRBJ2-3	TGCAGCGTCGAGGGGCCCTCCCGGACGCAGTATTTT	CSVEGPSRTQYF
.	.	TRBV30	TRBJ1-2	TGTGCCTGGAGTGTACAGGGCAGGGGAGGTGGCTACACCTTC	CAWSVQGRGGGYTF
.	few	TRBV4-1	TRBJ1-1	TGCGCCAGCAGCCAAGCTAAGGGCCAGGCCACTGAAGCTTTCTTT	CASSQAKGQATEAFF
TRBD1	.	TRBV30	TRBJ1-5	TGTGCCTGGAGTGTACGAGGCAGGGGGAACAATCAGCCCCAGCATTTT	CAWSVRGRGNNQPQHF
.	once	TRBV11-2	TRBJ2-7	TGTGCCAGCAGCGAGGGGGGGGAGCAGTACTTC	CASSEGGEQYF
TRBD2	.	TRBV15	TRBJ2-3	TGTGCCACCAGCAGAGGTAGCGGGGGGGGGTCAGTGCAGTATTTT	CATSRGSGGGSVQYF
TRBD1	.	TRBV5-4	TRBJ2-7	TGTGCCAGCAGCTTGGGAGGGACAGCCACCTACGAGCAGTACTTC	CASSLGGTATYEQYF
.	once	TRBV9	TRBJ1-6	TGTGCCAGCAGCGTAGACCAGGATTCACCCCTCCACTTT	CASSVDQDSPLHF
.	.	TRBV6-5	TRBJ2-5	TGTGCCAGCAGTTACTCGACACTCAGCACGGAGACCCAGTACTTC	CASSYSTLSTETQYF
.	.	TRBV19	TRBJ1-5	TGTGCCAGTAAGGCGGAGGGCCAGCCCCAGCATTTT	CASKAEGQPQHF
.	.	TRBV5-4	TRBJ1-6	TGTGCCAGCAGCTTGGACAGGAATTCACCCCTCCACTTT	CASSLDRNSPLHF
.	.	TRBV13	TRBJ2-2	TGTGCCAGCAGCCAAGAGCGGAAGCGATTCAACACCGGGGAGCTGTTTTTT	CASSQERKRFNTGELFF
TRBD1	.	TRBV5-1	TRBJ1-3	TGCGCCAGCAGCTTATCGACAGGGTCTGGAAACACCATATATTTT	CASSLSTGSGNTIYF
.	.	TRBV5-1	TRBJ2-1	TGCGCCAGCAGCTTGGAGCTCTACAATGAGCAGTTCTTC	CASSLELYNEQFF
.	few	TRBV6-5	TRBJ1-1	TGTGCCAGCAGTCGAACGGGGAACACTGAAGCTTTCTTT	CASSRTGNTEAFF
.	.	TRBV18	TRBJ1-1	TGTGCCAGCTCACCGGGACCGACCGAAGCTTTCTTT	CASSPGPTEAFF
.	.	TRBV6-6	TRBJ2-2	TGTGCCAGCAGCTCCCCGACCGGGGAGCTGTTTTTT	CASSSPTGELFF
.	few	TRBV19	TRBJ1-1	TGTGCCAGTAGTATATATTCGTACACTGAAGCTTTCTTT	CASSIYSYTEAFF
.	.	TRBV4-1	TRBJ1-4	TGCGCCAGCAGCCAAGGAGAAAAACTGTTTTTT	CASSQGEKLFF
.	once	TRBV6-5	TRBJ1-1	TGTGCCAGCAGTTACACTCTGAACACTGAAGCTTTCTTT	CASSYTLNTEAFF
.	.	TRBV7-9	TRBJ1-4	TGTGCCAGCAGCCCCCCGGGGGGCGGAACTAATGAAAAACTGTTTTTT	CASSPPGGGTNEKLFF
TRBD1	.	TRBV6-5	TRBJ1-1	TGTGCCAGCAGTTACCTCGCAGGGGGCGATACTGAAGCTTTCTTT	CASSYLAGGDTEAFF
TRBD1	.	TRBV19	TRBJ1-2	TGTGCCAGTAGTCCGACAGGGCCCTATGGCTACACCTTC	CASSPTGPYGYTF
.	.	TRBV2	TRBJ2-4	TGTGCCAGCAGTGAAAGCCCCCGAATCGGCAAAAACATTCAGTACTTC	CASSESPRIGKNIQYF
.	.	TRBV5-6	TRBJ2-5	TGTGCCAGCAGCTCCAAGGGGGACGGGGAGACCCAGTACTTC	CASSSKGDGETQYF
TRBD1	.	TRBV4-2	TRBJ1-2	TGTGCCAGCAGCCAAGAGAGTACGACAGGGGGATTTCGGGGCTACACCTTC	CASSQESTTGGFRGYTF
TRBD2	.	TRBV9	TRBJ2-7	TGTGCCAGCAGCCCCGCCACTAGCGGGAGCTCCTACGAGCAGTACTTC	CASSPATSGSSYEQYF
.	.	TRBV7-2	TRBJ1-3	TGTGCCAGCAGCTTAGCCTTACTAGGCTCTGGAAACACCATATATTTT	CASSLALLGSGNTIYF
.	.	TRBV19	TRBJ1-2	TGTGCCAGTAGTGTATTTGGAGGCGGGGATAACTATGGCTACACCTTC	CASSVFGGGDNYGYTF
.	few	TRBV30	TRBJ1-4	TGTGCCGGTAGAGGGGGTTCTGGGGGAAAACTGTTTTTT	CAGRGGSGGKLFF
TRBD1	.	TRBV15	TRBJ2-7	TGTGCCACCAGCAGAGAATTGGGACAGGGCTACGAGCAGTACTTC	CATSRELGQGYEQYF
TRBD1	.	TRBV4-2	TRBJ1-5	TGTGCCAGCAGCCATGGACAGGGGGCGAATCAGCCCCAGCATTTT	CASSHGQGANQPQHF